This passage covers 30 T cell receptor beta chains from one sample sequenced in a study of blood T cell repertoires in COVID-19. Produced via immunoSEQ multiplex PCR; TCRdb's table is partial and in-frame only. This table holds roughly 170,000 clones, about nine tenths found once. The specimen was peripheral blood. Every receptor here comes from a man between 60 and 75 years old with acute or convalescent COVID-19.

Note on this clone: The sample contains more than one DNA sequence encoding this CDR3. This chain uses TRBV5-1 with TRBJ1-2, with 10 bases fitting TRBD1. This CDR3 comprises 14 residues. V lost 5 bases and J lost 2; bases outside the gene matches: 3. CDR1 and CDR2 (germline): SGHRS, YFSETQ. The CDR3 DNA reads TGCGCCAGCAGTCTGGACAGGGGGAACTATGGCTACACCTTC. Its protein is CASSLDRGNYGYTF.

On this clone: The sample carries other DNA sequences with the same CDR3. J is TRBJ1-1 and V is TRBV6-5, with D maybe TRBD1 (5 bases). This CDR3 has 14 residues. The germline V gene encodes CDR1 MNHEY and CDR2 SVGAGI. Trimming stripped 6 bases from V and 5 bases from J, with 16 bases between. The CDR3 DNA reads TGTGCCAGCAGCTTTCGGGGGGGGAATACTGAAGCTTTCTTT. The encoded protein is CASSFRGGNTEAFF.

The genes are TRBV7-3 and TRBJ1-2; 7 bases map to TRBD1. Per the germline V gene, CDR1 is SGHTA and CDR2 is FQGTGA. With 2 bases clipped from V and 8 bases from J, the junction kept 14 bases outside the gene matches. This CDR3 is built from 16 residues. In nucleotides, the CDR3 is TGTGCCAGCAGCTTAGGGGCGCGACAGGGTTCGATCGGCTACACCTTC. Its translation is CASSLGARQGSIGYTF. The full variable domain, with the rest looked up from reference TRBV7-3 and TRBJ1-2, is GAGVSQTPSNKVTEKGKYVELRCDPISGHTALYWYRQSLGQGPEFLIYFQGTGAADDSGLPNDRFFAVRPEGSVSTLKIQRTERGDSAVYLCASSLGARQGSIGYTFGSGTRLTVV.

The rearrangement joins TRBV7-9 to TRBJ1-4; 8 bases line up with TRBD1. From germline, CDR1 is SEHNR and CDR2 FQNEAQ (reference sequence). This CDR3 comprises 14 residues. V trimming: 0 bases; J trimming: 8 bases; junction bases outside the gene matches: 2. The CDR3 DNA reads as TGTGCCAGCAGCTTAGCGGGGACAGGCGAAAAACTGTTTTTT. Amino acid sequence: CASSLAGTGEKLFF.

The rearrangement joins TRBV3-1 (or the pseudogene TRBV3-2) to TRBJ2-1, with 9 bases matching TRBD2. The CDR3 is 14 amino acids. The germline CDR1 and CDR2 sequences are LGHDT and YNNKEL (reference sequence). The ends lost 4 bases at V and 6 bases at J; junction bases unmatched: 4. CDR3 residues: CASSLAGGRNEQFF. CDR3 sequence (DNA): TGTGCCAGCAGCCTCGCGGGGGGGCGCAATGAGCAGTTCTTC.

V gene TRBV3-1 (or the pseudogene TRBV3-2) combines with J gene TRBJ1-3; D unclear. CDR1 LGHDT and CDR2 YNNKEL come from the germline V gene (reference sequence). This CDR3 has 12 residues. The DNA of the CDR3 is TGTGTTTCCGCCGGGGCTGGAAACACCATATATTTT. It encodes CVSAGAGNTIYF.

V gene TRBV7-2 combines with J gene TRBJ2-1, with D tentatively TRBD1 (6 bases). The CDR3 contains 16 residues. V lost 5 bases to trimming and J lost 7 bases, with 21 bases between them. Germline CDR1 is SGHTA and CDR2 is FQGNSA. The CDR3 region is CASSPLPPGQNNEQFF. CDR3 sequence (DNA): TGTGCCAGCAGCCCTCTTCCCCCGGGACAAAATAATGAGCAGTTCTTC.

The chain has TRBV7-8 and TRBJ1-2; possible D gene TRBD1, 5 bases. Deletions cut 5 bases from V and 3 bases from J, with 10 bases between. The CDR3 extends over 13 amino acids. Germline assignment: CDR1 SGHVS and CDR2 FQNEAQ. The CDR3 DNA is TGTGCCAGCAGCCCGGACAAAGACTATGGCTACACCTTC. Translation gives CASSPDKDYGYTF.

In DNA form, the CDR3 reads TGTGCCAGCTCAGGGGCCCGGACAGGGAATCAGCCCCAGCATTTT. The encoded protein is CASSGARTGNQPQHF. The rearrangement uses TRBV4-2 and TRBJ1-5; TRBD1 matches 8 bases. Trimming at V came to 8 bases and at J to 4 bases, leaving 10 bases not matched to a gene. The CDR3 extends over 15 amino acids. CDR1 and CDR2 from the germline V gene are LGHNA and YNFKEQ.

The V call is TRBV11-1, the J call TRBJ2-4; 9 bases line up with TRBD2. The CDR3 has 16 residues. Germline V gene lookup returns CDR1 SGHAT and CDR2 FQDESV (reference sequence). With 2 bases clipped from V and 2 bases from J, the junction kept 4 bases outside the gene matches. The CDR3 spells CASSLFSGSSKNIQYF. In DNA, the CDR3 is TGTGCCAGCAGCTTATTTAGCGGGAGCTCCAAAAACATTCAGTACTTC.

The rearrangement links TRBV7-9 to TRBJ1-2; D remains unclear. The CDR3 length is 19 residues. CDR1 SEHNR and CDR2 FQNEAQ come from the germline V gene (reference sequence). V dropped 0 bases and J dropped 4 bases, with 24 bases sitting between them. CDR3 region: CASSLALGDFYLPLYGYTF. The CDR3 DNA reads as TGTGCCAGCAGCTTAGCCTTGGGAGACTTCTACCTCCCCCTCTATGGCTACACCTTC.

The chain joins TRBV7-7 to TRBJ2-2; 10 bases are shared with TRBD1. CDR1 and CDR2 (germline): SSHAT, FNYEAQ (reference sequence). The CDR3 has 16 amino acids. Germline trimming cut 5 bases from V and 0 bases from J; bases unmatched to any gene: 3. CDR3 protein: CASSTGQGANTGELFF. The DNA for the CDR3 is TGTGCCAGCAGCACCGGACAGGGGGCGAACACCGGGGAGCTGTTTTTT.

This chain links TRBV11-2 with TRBJ1-3; D call uncertain. The CDR3 loop spans 13 amino acids. Germline CDR1 reads SGHAT; CDR2 reads FQNNGV. With 3 bases removed from V and 11 bases from J, the gap between germline ends came to 14 bases. The CDR3, as DNA: TGTGCCAGCAGCTTGGGCCCGGTACCTTCCATATATTTT. This gives the protein CASSLGPVPSIYF.

This CDR3 reads CASSTTENTGELFF. CDR3 nucleotides: TGTGCCAGCTCAACCACAGAGAACACCGGGGAGCTGTTTTTT. The chain joins TRBV18 to TRBJ2-2, with D uncertain. In germline, CDR1 is KGHSH, CDR2 LQKENI. V gave up 5 bases and J gave up 1 base, with 8 bases separating them. The CDR3 consists of 14 residues.

The chain combines TRBV7-2 with TRBJ2-7; D is perhaps TRBD1 (6 bases). This CDR3 region has 14 residues. V was clipped by 4 bases and J by 10 bases, with 20 bases between them. Germline V gene sequence: CDR1 SGHTA, CDR2 FQGNSA. The CDR3 is CASSSNRDTSPQYV. CDR3 nucleotide sequence: TGTGCCAGCAGCTCGAACCGGGACACCAGTCCTCAGTACGTC.

The CDR3 bases are TGTGCCAGCATCAGGACGGGGTTTGAAGCTTTCTTT. Translating it yields CASIRTGFEAFF. The gene calls are TRBV6-5 and TRBJ1-1; D gene uncertain. The germline CDR1 and CDR2 sequences are MNHEY and SVGAGI. The CDR3 covers 12 residues. Trimming cost V 7 bases and J 7 bases, with 13 bases left between them.

The chain employs TRBV12-5 and TRBJ2-3, with 9 bases lining up with TRBD2. Germline V lookup: CDR1 LGHNT, CDR2 FRNRAP. The junction had 2 bases not matched to a gene; V was cut back by 1 base and J by 9 bases. The CDR3 runs to 13 residues. The CDR3 spells CASGLGTSVTQYF. The CDR3 nucleotides read TGTGCTAGTGGTTTGGGGACTAGCGTAACGCAGTATTTT.

This clone was detected once. The chain joins TRBV5-1 to TRBJ1-2; the D gene is possibly TRBD1 (5 bases). Germline CDR1 reads SGHRS; CDR2 reads YFSETQ. The CDR3 spans 13 residues. V shed 0 bases and J shed 8 bases, with 11 bases lying between them. The CDR3, as DNA: TGCGCCAGCAGCTTGGGACGGGGGGTCGGCTACACCTTC. This encodes CASSLGRGVGYTF.

The V and J genes are TRBV2 and TRBJ1-6; D gene uncertain. The V end was cut by 2 bases, the J end by 7 bases, with 6 bases between. Looked up from germline, CDR1 is SNHLY and CDR2 is FYNNEI. The CDR3 has 13 residues. CDR3 coding DNA: TGTGCCAGCAGTGAACAGGAAAATTCACCCCTCCACTTT. Translating gives CASSEQENSPLHF. Full variable domain (rest looked up from reference TRBV2 and TRBJ1-6): EPEVTQTPSHQVTQMGQEVILRCVPISNHLYFYWYRQILGQKVEFLVSFYNNEISEKSEIFDDQFSVERPDGSNFTLKIRSTKLEDSAMYFCASSEQENSPLHFGNGTRLTVT.

The chain joins TRBV11-3 to TRBJ1-1; possible D gene TRBD1, 5 bases. Trimming shortened V by 4 bases and J by 5 bases, and 14 bases separated the two germline ends. CDR1 is SGHNT, CDR2 YENEEA, per germline. The CDR3 length is 14 residues. CDR3 sequence (DNA): TGTGCCAGCAGCTGGCTCGGGGGGGAGACTGAAGCTTTCTTT. Translating it yields CASSWLGGETEAFF.

The CDR3 is CASSFGNANTGELFF. The CDR3 bases are TGTGCCAGCAGCTTCGGGAACGCGAACACCGGGGAGCTGTTTTTT. The V gene is TRBV7-9, the J gene TRBJ2-2; D may be TRBD2 (5 bases). The germline CDR1 and CDR2 sequences are SEHNR and FQNEAQ (reference sequence). The CDR3 length is 15 residues. Trimming cost V 3 bases and J 0 bases, with 8 bases left between them.

In the case of this clone: This sample also contains other DNA sequences that code for the same CDR3. The chain recombines TRBV5-1 with TRBJ2-7; 7 bases match TRBD1. Trimming at V came to 3 bases and at J to 4 bases, leaving 4 bases not matched to a gene. The germline V gene encodes CDR1 SGHRS and CDR2 YFSETQ. CDR3 length: 13 amino acids. The CDR3 protein is CASSWDRGYEQYV. CDR3 DNA sequence: TGCGCCAGCAGCTGGGACAGAGGGTACGAGCAGTACGTC.

The chain carries TRBV11-3 and TRBJ2-3; D is unclear. CDR1 and CDR2 (germline): SGHNT, YENEEA. V lost 1 base and J lost 9, with 11 bases in between. This CDR3 has 13 residues. The CDR3: CASSLVRSGTQYF. CDR3 coding DNA: TGTGCCAGCAGCTTAGTACGGTCAGGCACGCAGTATTTT.

The chain recombines TRBV5-1 with TRBJ1-2; TRBD1 matches at 7 bases. Germline CDR1 SGHRS, CDR2 YFSETQ. V lost 4 bases and J lost 7; bases outside the gene matches: 22. This CDR3 comprises 18 residues. The CDR3 reads CASSQIRSLGDSWGGYTF. CDR3 DNA sequence: TGCGCCAGCAGCCAAATTCGGTCCCTTGGGGACAGTTGGGGTGGCTACACCTTC.

The gene calls are TRBV24-1 and TRBJ2-1; 8 nucleotides align to TRBD1. CDR1 is KGHDR and CDR2 is SFDVKD in the germline V gene. V lost 3 bases to trimming and J lost 5 bases; unmatched junction nucleotides: 8. This CDR3 spans 16 amino acids. The CDR3 region is CATSDPGGVHHNEQFF. CDR3 DNA sequence: TGTGCCACCAGTGATCCAGGGGGCGTCCATCACAATGAGCAGTTCTTC.

CDR3 sequence (DNA): TGTGCCAGCAGTCGGGACAGGGGGCCGAACACTGAAGCTTTCTTT. It encodes CASSRDRGPNTEAFF. V is TRBV6-5 and J is TRBJ1-1; 12 bases map to TRBD1. Germline V lookup: CDR1 MNHEY, CDR2 SVGAGI. V shed 5 bases and J 1 base; nucleotides not matched to a gene: 2. The CDR3 is 15 amino acids.

The J gene is TRBJ2-7, the V gene TRBV6-5, with D perhaps TRBD1 (6 bases). The length of the CDR3 is 12 residues. Germline assignment: CDR1 MNHEY and CDR2 SVGAGI. Trimming stripped 5 bases from V and 6 bases from J, with 11 bases between. The CDR3: CASSPTGSEQYV. CDR3 coding DNA: TGTGCCAGCAGTCCGACAGGTTCCGAGCAGTACGTC.

The J gene is TRBJ2-7, the V gene TRBV27; 11 nucleotides agree with TRBD1. Germline assignment: CDR1 MNHEY and CDR2 SMNVEV (reference sequence). V lost 0 bases to trimming and J lost 3 bases; unmatched junction nucleotides: 1. CDR3 length: 15 residues. The CDR3 DNA reads as TGTGCCAGCAGTTTATCAGGGACAGGGGGCTACGAGCAGTACTTC. Encoded protein: CASSLSGTGGYEQYF.

A single count supports this clone. This sequence joins TRBV6-5 and TRBJ1-5, with D possibly being TRBD1 (6 bases). Trimming pared 5 bases from V and 5 bases from J, leaving 16 bases between. The CDR3 has 15 residues. Germline V gene sequence: CDR1 MNHEY, CDR2 SVGAGI. The CDR3 DNA follows: TGTGCCAGCAGTCCGGACAGCGTTAGGGATCAGCCCCAGCATTTT. Translating it yields CASSPDSVRDQPQHF.

On this clone: Other DNA sequences within the sample encode an identical CDR3. The V and J genes are TRBV4-1 and TRBJ1-4; the D is unclear. Between the trimmed V and J ends, which lost 0 bases and 10 bases, there was a span of 6 bases. The germline CDR1 and CDR2 sequences are MGHRA and YSYEKL. The length of the CDR3 is 12 residues. The DNA of the CDR3 is TGCGCCAGCAGCCAAGAGGCGGGAAAACTGTTTTTT. Residues: CASSQEAGKLFF.